The sample holds a few counts of the clone carrying this TCR beta chain. Its antigen is unidentified. This specimen comes from a study of blood T cells in healthy people across ages. About the study: About one barcoded beta molecule per two T cells was the capture yield of template switching.

The use of a sample-barcoded 5' primer and a J-beta primer mix characterized a second PCR of about 7 to 12 cycles. TCRdb independently ran MiXCR on the 5' RACE reads; one entry per CDR3 protein. The sample shows 710,000 or so distinct CDR3 sequences, 22% of them seen only once. Study-level findings and limits: Compared with aged donors, long-lived donors showed fewer expanded clones, suggesting selection. Across samples, TCR beta diversity tracked strongly with naive T cell percentage.

No fewer than 5.5 micrograms of total RNA were isolated from every sample. The sequence derives from a man aged 70 or older in good health. Material: blood.

The CDR3 is CASSLGTRDGEQYF. The CDR3 DNA is TGTGCCAGCAGCTTAGGGACGCGAGACGGCGAGCAGTACTTC. The chain carries TRBV6-6 and TRBJ2-1, with D tentatively TRBD1 or TRBD2 (5 bases each). Gene TRBJ2-7 matches the end of the DNA better, so the J call may be wrong. CDR3 length equals 14 residues. CDR1 and CDR2 from the germline V gene are MNHNY and SVGAGI (reference sequence).